Listed below are T cell receptor beta chains from one sample, sequenced in a study of neurological immune-mediated disorders. TCRdb re-derived calls from the 5' RACE reads in MiXCR, one entry per CDR3 protein. Here the sample spans over 20,000 distinct CDR3 sequences, 10% being singletons. Material: PBMCs. Receptor source: a woman aged 55-69 years with HTLV-1-associated myelopathy (HAM/TSP). CDR3s include the opening cysteine and the closing phenylalanine or tryptophan. A D gene is named only where the DNA matches it firmly. Clone size is shown for a subset of rows, as once, few, many or a class of expanded clone.

v_call,clone_size,d_call,j_call,cdr3_aa,cdr3_nt
TRBV19,many,TRBD1,TRBJ1-5,CATAGTGGQPQHF,TGTGCCACCGCCGGGACAGGGGGTCAGCCCCAGCATTTT
TRBV20-1,many,TRBD2,TRBJ2-7,CSARGMALAGGLRYEQYF,TGCAGTGCTAGGGGGATGGCGCTAGCGGGGGGGTTACGCTACGAGCAGTACTTC
TRBV5-1,many,.,TRBJ2-3,CASSLQLTDTQYF,TGCGCCAGCAGCTTGCAACTCACAGATACGCAGTATTTT
TRBV20-1,many,.,TRBJ1-5,CSATPAERNSNQPQHF,TGCAGTGCTACCCCAGCCGAGCGTAATAGCAATCAGCCCCAGCATTTT
TRBV20-1,many,TRBD2,TRBJ2-1,CSARGGLAGVSVEQFF,TGCAGTGCTAGAGGGGGACTAGCGGGGGTCTCGGTGGAGCAGTTCTTC
TRBV10-2,many,.,TRBJ1-3,CASSGAGGPGNTIYF,TGCGCCAGCAGTGGCGCGGGGGGTCCTGGAAACACCATATATTTT
TRBV11-2,.,TRBD1,TRBJ2-7,CARRKARTGGTPYEQYF,TGTGCCAGAAGAAAAGCACGGACAGGGGGTACACCATACGAGCAGTACTTC
TRBV20-1,many,.,TRBJ2-7,CSARGLGADPEQYF,TGCAGTGCTAGAGGATTGGGGGCTGATCCCGAGCAGTACTTC
TRBV4-1,many,.,TRBJ1-2,CASSQGKLSFRGRHGYTF,TGCGCCAGCAGCCAAGGGAAACTGTCGTTCCGGGGGAGGCATGGCTACACCTTC
TRBV20-1,medium-sized,.,TRBJ1-2,CSAREGIDGYTF,TGCAGTGCTAGAGAGGGAATTGATGGCTACACCTTC
TRBV30,many,TRBD1,TRBJ2-1,CAWKMTGGSYNEQFF,TGTGCCTGGAAAATGACAGGGGGCTCCTACAATGAGCAGTTCTTC